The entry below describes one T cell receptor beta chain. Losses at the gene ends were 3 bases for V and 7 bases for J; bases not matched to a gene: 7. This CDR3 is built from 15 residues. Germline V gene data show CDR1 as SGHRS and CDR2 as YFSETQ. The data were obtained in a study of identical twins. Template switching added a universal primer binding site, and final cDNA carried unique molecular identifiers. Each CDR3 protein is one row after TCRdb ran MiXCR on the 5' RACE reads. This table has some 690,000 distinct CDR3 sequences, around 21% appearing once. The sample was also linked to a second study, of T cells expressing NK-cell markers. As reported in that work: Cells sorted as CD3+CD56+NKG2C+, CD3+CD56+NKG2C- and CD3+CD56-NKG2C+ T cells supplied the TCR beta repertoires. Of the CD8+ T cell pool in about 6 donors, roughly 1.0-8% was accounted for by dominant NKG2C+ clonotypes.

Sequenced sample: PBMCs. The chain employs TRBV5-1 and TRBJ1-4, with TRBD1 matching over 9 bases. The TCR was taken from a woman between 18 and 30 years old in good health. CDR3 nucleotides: TGCGCCAGCAGCTCTGGGACAGGGATGACTGAAAAACTGTTTTTT. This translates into CASSSGTGMTEKLFF.